This T cell receptor beta chain was captured by sequencing in a study of T cell responses to AZD1222 COVID-19 vaccine. The length of the CDR3 is 15 residues. Germline CDR1 SNHLY, CDR2 FYNNEI. The V gene lost 2 bases and the J gene lost 6 bases, with 13 bases spanning the gap. Findings of the study overall: At baseline, just a handful of AZD1222 recipients tested seropositive. The study reported that nearly half of spike-specific TCRs target unmutated variant regions.

This clone was counted a few times. Its antigen is still unknown. Profiled with immunoSEQ multiplex PCR; TCRdb holds only in-frame clones, not every one. Seen here are over 90,000 clones, 91% observed once, and the top ten hold 45% to 55%. Specimen: peripheral blood, collected on day 0 of AZD1222 vaccination. This sequence originates from an adult in good health. This chain joins TRBV2 and TRBJ2-2; no clear D gene. The CDR3 spells CASSEFRLKAGELFF. The CDR3 bases are TGTGCCAGCAGTGAATTCCGCTTGAAGGCCGGGGAGCTGTTTTTT.